This T cell receptor beta chain was identified during a study of shared T cell receptors in the human thymus. Only in-frame clones appear in the TCRdb table, and some are missing; sequencing was by immunoSEQ multiplex PCR. The data hold under 850,000 clones, with around 89% observed a single time. Germline assignment: CDR1 SGHNT and CDR2 YYREEE (reference sequence). V shed 7 bases and J 6 bases; nucleotides not matched to a gene: 3. This CDR3 is built from 12 residues. These data also featured in a second study, about human thymus T cells. That work states: Corrective heart surgery yielded resections, and these provided the thymus tissue. Seemingly biased V and J gene usage marked thymic and blood repertoires. Related research examined unrelated individuals and reported that their thymic repertoires overlapped highly.

The receptor comes from a boy less than two years old with a congenital heart defect. Sequencing was performed on thymocytes. The V gene is TRBV5-4, the J gene TRBJ2-1; the match to TRBD2 covers 8 bases. The CDR3 region is CASRGGSNEQFF. The DNA of the CDR3 is TGTGCCAGCCGGGGGGGGAGCAATGAGCAGTTCTTC. Supplemented by reference TRBV5-4 and TRBJ2-1, the full variable domain reads ETGVTQSPTHLIKTRGQQVTLRCSSQSGHNTVSWYQQALGQGPQFIFQYYREEENGRGNFPPRFSGLQFPNYSSELNVNALELDDSALYLCASRGGSNEQFFGPGTRLTVL.